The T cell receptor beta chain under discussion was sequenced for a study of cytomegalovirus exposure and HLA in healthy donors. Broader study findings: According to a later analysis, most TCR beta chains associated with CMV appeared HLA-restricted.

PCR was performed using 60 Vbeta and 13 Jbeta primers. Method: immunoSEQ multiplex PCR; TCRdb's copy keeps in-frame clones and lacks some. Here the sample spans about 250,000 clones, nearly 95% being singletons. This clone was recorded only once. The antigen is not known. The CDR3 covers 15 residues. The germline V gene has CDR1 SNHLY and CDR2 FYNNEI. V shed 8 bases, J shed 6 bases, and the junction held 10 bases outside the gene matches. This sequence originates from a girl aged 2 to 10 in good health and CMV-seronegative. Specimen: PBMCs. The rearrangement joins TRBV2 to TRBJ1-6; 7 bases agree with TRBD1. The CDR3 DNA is TGTGCCAGCCTCTATCGGACAGGTGGTAATTCACCCCTCCACTTT. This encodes CASLYRTGGNSPLHF.